Below, 21 T cell receptor beta chains from the same sample are listed, as sequenced in a study of OX40 agonist ivuxolimab in advanced cancers. Libraries were prepared by immunoSEQ multiplex PCR; TCRdb keeps only in-frame clonotypes and omits some of them. The sample yields 70,000 to 95,000 clones, 80% to 90% seen once. Sequenced material: CD4+ or CD8+ T cells sorted from blood, taken in a trial of the OX40 agonist ivuxolimab. The receptors come from an adult with an advanced solid tumor such as melanoma, head and neck, liver or kidney cancer.

This clone was observed a few times. The chain carries TRBV7-8 and TRBJ2-2; TRBD1 or TRBD2 may be the D gene (5 bases each). The CDR3 consists of 15 residues. The V and J ends lost 0 bases and 5 bases respectively, with 10 bases between them. From germline, CDR1 is SGHVS and CDR2 FQNEAQ. The CDR3 region has the DNA TGTGCCAGCAGCTTAGCGTCTGAGGGGACCGGGGAGCTGTTTTTT. Translation gives CASSLASEGTGELFF. The variable domain in full, with the rest retrieved from reference TRBV7-8 and TRBJ2-2, is GAGVSQSPRYKVAKRGQDVALRCDPISGHVSLFWYQQALGQGPEFLTYFQNEAQLDKSGLPSDRFFAERPEGSVSTLKIQRTQQEDSAVYLCASSLASEGTGELFFGEGSRLTVL.

V gene TRBV2 combines with J gene TRBJ2-2; 11 bases are shared with TRBD2. The CDR3 runs 16 residues. CDR1 SNHLY and CDR2 FYNNEI come from the germline V gene. The V and J ends lost 8 bases and 3 bases, in that order; junction bases with no gene match: 8. The CDR3 DNA follows: TGTGCCAGCGAGCCGGGACTAGCGGTCCACACCGGGGAGCTGTTTTTT. It encodes CASEPGLAVHTGELFF.

V gene TRBV28 combines with J gene TRBJ2-5, with TRBD2 identical over 8 bases. The V gene's germline CDR1 is MDHEN and CDR2 SYDVKM. The V segment lost 5 bases and the J segment 4 bases; nucleotides outside the gene matches: 12. This CDR3 comprises 16 residues. CDR3 sequence (DNA): TGTGCCAGCAGTCGTAATAGGGCTAGCGGGCTAGAGACCCAGTACTTC. Its protein is CASSRNRASGLETQYF.

The chain recombines TRBV27 with TRBJ2-7; 7 bases line up with TRBD1. Looked up from germline, CDR1 is MNHEY and CDR2 is SMNVEV (reference sequence). This CDR3 contains 13 residues. J lost 6 bases, V lost 6 bases, and 8 bases had no gene match. The CDR3 spells CASSLPDRVEQYF. CDR3 DNA sequence: TGTGCCAGCAGCCTGCCAGACAGGGTCGAGCAGTACTTC.

The V call is TRBV6-5, the J call TRBJ2-5, with TRBD2 matching over 14 bases. V lost 2 bases, J lost 4 bases, and 3 bases stayed unmatched. The CDR3 spans 16 residues. Germline V gives CDR1 MNHEY, CDR2 SVGAGI. The CDR3 region has the DNA TGTGCCAGCAGTTACACGACTAGCGGGAGGGCAGAGACCCAGTACTTC. Translated: CASSYTTSGRAETQYF.

This chain links TRBV29-1 with TRBJ2-5; 8 bases align to TRBD1. The CDR3 sequence is 11 residues long. CDR1 and CDR2 from the germline V gene are SQVTM and ANQGSEA. Trimming cost V 6 bases and J 5 bases; bases outside gene matches: 2. CDR3 DNA: TGCAGCGTCACAGGGGGGGAGACCCAGTACTTC. Residues: CSVTGGETQYF. Variable domain in full (rest from reference TRBV29-1 and TRBJ2-5): SAVISQKPSRDICQRGTSLTIQCQVDSQVTMMFWYRQQPGQSLTLIATANQGSEATYESGFVIDKFPISRPNLTFSTLTVSNMSPEDSSIYLCSVTGGETQYFGPGTRLLVL.

The rearrangement joins TRBV4-1 to TRBJ2-1; D not resolved. The CDR3 consists of 14 residues. V lost 1 base, J lost 8 bases, and 12 bases lay in between. The germline V gene encodes CDR1 MGHRA and CDR2 YSYEKL. The CDR3 reads CASSQVVVAHEQFF. CDR3 DNA: TGCGCCAGCAGCCAAGTGGTAGTAGCACATGAGCAGTTCTTC.

J is TRBJ2-5 and V is TRBV5-1, with D uncertain. The CDR3 loop spans 13 amino acids. Between the trimmed V and J ends, which lost 1 base and 5 bases, there was a span of 9 bases. Germline lookup yields CDR1 SGHRS and CDR2 YFSETQ. The CDR3 is CASSLTQRETQYF. The DNA for the CDR3 is TGCGCCAGCAGCTTGACCCAACGGGAGACCCAGTACTTC.

J is TRBJ2-1 and V is TRBV11-3, with D tentatively TRBD1 or TRBD2 (5 bases each). Germline CDR1 is SGHNT and CDR2 is YENEEA. The CDR3 runs to 17 residues. V lost 0 bases to trimming and J lost 6 bases, with 18 bases between them. The CDR3 DNA reads TGTGCCAGCAGCTTAGAAGGGACCCGACAATATGGCAATGAGCAGTTCTTC. It codes for CASSLEGTRQYGNEQFF.

The chain joins TRBV6-1 to TRBJ2-7; the D gene is possibly TRBD2 (6 bases). The CDR3 extends over 15 amino acids. Germline assignment: CDR1 MNHNS and CDR2 SASEGT. The germline V and J ends were trimmed by 4 bases and 6 bases, with 19 bases remaining between them. The DNA for the CDR3 is TGTGCCAGCAGTGGGTTGACTAGGACCACTCTCGAGCAGTACTTC. It is translated as CASSGLTRTTLEQYF.

This chain uses TRBV7-7 with TRBJ2-7, with 14 bases fitting TRBD2. The CDR3 covers 15 residues. Germline V gene data show CDR1 as SSHAT and CDR2 as FNYEAQ (reference sequence). CDR3 bases: TGTGCGGCCGGGACTAGCGGGAGCTTCCTGGGCGAGCAGTACTTC. Translated, it gives CAAGTSGSFLGEQYF.

The chain recombines TRBV29-1 with TRBJ2-7, with D hard to call. The germline CDR1 and CDR2 sequences are SQVTM and ANQGSEA. CDR3 length: 12 residues. Trimming shortened V by 6 bases and J by 0 bases, and 9 bases separated the two germline ends. CDR3 in amino acids: CSVTGSSYEQYF. The CDR3 nucleotides are TGCAGCGTGACCGGGTCCTCCTACGAGCAGTACTTC.

V and J are TRBV5-1 and TRBJ2-5, with D perhaps TRBD1 (6 bases). V was shortened by 6 bases and J by 4 bases, with 7 bases between the two germline ends. Germline-derived CDR1 and CDR2 are SGHRS and YFSETQ. The CDR3 is 11 residues long. The CDR3, as DNA: TGCGCCAGCAAAGGGGGAGAGACCCAGTACTTC. This sequence encodes CASKGGETQYF.

The chain employs TRBV18 and TRBJ1-1; TRBD1 is a possible D gene (5 bases). Trimming took 3 bases from V and 11 from J, leaving 13 bases between them. Per germline, CDR1 KGHSH and CDR2 LQKENI. The CDR3 covers 12 residues. CDR3 DNA: TGTGCCAGCTCACCCGATGGGACCGGGGCTTTCTTT. Its translation is CASSPDGTGAFF.

The rearrangement links TRBV14 to TRBJ2-7; 8 bases fit TRBD1. There are 13 residues in the CDR3. CDR1 is SGHDN, CDR2 FVKESK, per germline. The V and J ends lost 1 base and 6 bases, in that order; junction bases with no gene match: 2. The CDR3 nucleotides are TGTGCCAGCAGCCAAGCACAGGGGGTCGAGCAGTACTTC. Its protein is CASSQAQGVEQYF.

The V call is TRBV7-2, the J call TRBJ2-1; a weak D match, TRBD2 (7 bases). V was clipped by 1 base and J by 0 bases, with 13 bases between them. Per the germline V gene, CDR1 is SGHTA and CDR2 is FQGNSA. The CDR3 loop spans 17 amino acids. CDR3 in amino acids: CASSLGAGASSYNEQFF. CDR3 sequence (DNA): TGTGCCAGCAGCTTAGGGGCGGGGGCCAGCTCCTACAATGAGCAGTTCTTC.

The chain is built from TRBV18 and TRBJ2-1, with 8 bases lining up with TRBD2. Trimming took 0 bases from V and 5 from J; bases not matched to a gene: 6. This CDR3 contains 16 residues. Germline V gene data show CDR1 as KGHSH and CDR2 as LQKENI. CDR3 in amino acids: CASSPPIGREDNEQFF. CDR3 bases: TGTGCCAGCTCACCACCGATCGGGCGGGAGGACAATGAGCAGTTCTTC.

This chain uses TRBV28 with TRBJ2-7, with D hard to call. Trimming removed 6 bases at V and 4 bases at J, with 13 bases between. Germline CDR1 is MDHEN and CDR2 is SYDVKM. This CDR3 is 13 amino acids long. The CDR3 is CASRPNGRYEQYF. CDR3 sequence (DNA): TGTGCCAGCAGGCCTAACGGACGTTACGAGCAGTACTTC.

The rearrangement links TRBV7-9 to TRBJ1-3; 8 positions agree with TRBD1. Germline V gene lookup returns CDR1 SEHNR and CDR2 FQNEAQ (reference sequence). There are 15 residues in the CDR3. V lost 5 bases and J lost 0; bases outside the gene matches: 3. This CDR3 is CASSTTGVSGNTIYF. The CDR3 DNA follows: TGTGCCAGCAGCACGACAGGGGTCTCTGGAAACACCATATATTTT.

The gene calls are TRBV4-1 and TRBJ1-5; possibly TRBD1 for D (5 bases). CDR3 size: 14 residues. Trimming took off 2 bases at V and 5 bases at J, with 10 bases between the two ends. Germline lookup yields CDR1 MGHRA and CDR2 YSYEKL. CDR3: CASSQTRVDQPQHF. In DNA form, the CDR3 reads TGCGCCAGCAGCCAAACCAGGGTGGATCAGCCCCAGCATTTT.

V and J are TRBV14 and TRBJ2-1; D gene unclear. From germline, CDR1 is SGHDN and CDR2 FVKESK. The CDR3 has 15 amino acids. Trimming pared 1 base from V and 0 bases from J, leaving 7 bases between. The CDR3 loop is CASSQGTSSYNEQFF. The DNA for the CDR3 is TGTGCCAGCAGCCAAGGGACGAGCTCCTACAATGAGCAGTTCTTC.